The T cell receptor beta chain under discussion was sequenced for a study of blood T cell repertoires in COVID-19. For the study at large: Both acute and convalescent COVID-19 samples were obtained from the United States, Italy and Spain. Sample material is recorded as cDNA or gDNA derived from T cells, B-cell-depleted T cells, or PBMCs.

This clone was seen more than once but under ten times. The CDR3 runs to 19 residues. Between the trimmed V and J ends, which lost 5 bases and 2 bases, there was a span of 28 bases. The V gene's germline CDR1 is SEHNR and CDR2 FQNEAQ (reference sequence). The authors' processing: Amplification of reference gene primers was used by the study to estimate nucleated cell counts. The protocol was immunoSEQ multiplex PCR, while the TCRdb copy is restricted to in-frame clones and leaves out a portion. Clone size and V and J calls were adopted from that table, with D and trimming inferred from the DNA. The sample lists more than 150,000 clones; about 84% were seen once.

Sequenced: peripheral blood. This chain joins TRBV7-9 and TRBJ2-7; TRBD2 is a possible D gene (7 bases). The sequence came from a human donor in a cohort sampled during active COVID-19. CDR3 amino acids: CASSPRVVVGGAGAYEQYF. The CDR3 nucleotides read TGTGCCAGCAGCCCGCGGGTCGTCGTTGGGGGGGCTGGTGCCTACGAGCAGTACTTC.